The T cell receptor (beta chain) under discussion was sequenced for a study of CD8+ T cells in alopecia areata. About this clone: The sample has other DNA sequences that encode this CDR3 too.

The authors extracted RNA and reverse transcribed it into cDNA as the sequencing template. Profiled with immunoSEQ multiplex PCR; TCRdb holds only in-frame clones, not every one. The sample gives about 74,000 clones, 29% of which show up once; about 15% is in the top ten. The treatment here: oral pan-JAK inhibitor, 5-10 mg twice daily. The V and J ends lost 3 bases and 3 bases, in that order; junction bases with no gene match: 3. This CDR3 spans 15 amino acids. In germline, CDR1 is SGHRS, CDR2 YFSETQ. Source: CD8+ T cells sorted from blood, taken at week 4, from a patient treated with tofacitinib. V is TRBV5-1 and J is TRBJ1-5; the match to TRBD1 covers 10 bases. This TCR was recovered from a human donor with alopecia areata. The CDR3 is CASSSGTGDNQPQHF. The CDR3 DNA is TGCGCCAGCAGCTCCGGGACAGGGGACAATCAGCCCCAGCATTTT.